The 5 T cell receptor beta chains presented below share a single source sample, sequenced in a study of beta chain features in type 1 diabetes. The investigators reverse transcribed all of the isolated RNA, so they sequenced expressed TCRB transcripts. The table came from immunoSEQ multiplex PCR; TCRdb's copy has only in-frame clones and leaves some out. Of 130,000 to 150,000 clones in the sample, just over 9% are singletons; the top ten hold roughly 0.74%. The sample consisted of central memory CD4+ T cells from blood. Receptor source: a man aged 18 to 30 in good health.

This chain links TRBV30 with TRBJ1-1; the match to TRBD1 covers 10 bases. The V segment lost 3 bases and the J segment 11 bases; nucleotides outside the gene matches: 6. Germline V gives CDR1 GTSNPN, CDR2 SVGIG (reference sequence). The CDR3 consists of 12 residues. The CDR3 sequence is CAWRPGQGGAFF. The DNA of the CDR3 is TGTGCCTGGAGGCCAGGACAGGGGGGTGCTTTCTTT.

There are a few counts of this clone. The genes are TRBV7-3 and TRBJ2-5; D might be TRBD1 (6 bases). The CDR3 runs 15 residues. Germline CDR1 reads SGHTA; CDR2 reads FQGTGA. V was clipped by 5 bases and J by 4 bases, with 17 bases between them. CDR3 protein: CASSQQPGVRETQYF. The CDR3 bases are TGTGCCAGCAGCCAACAACCAGGGGTGCGAGAGACCCAGTACTTC. Complete variable domain (other parts from reference TRBV7-3 and TRBJ2-5): GAGVSQTPSNKVTEKGKYVELRCDPISGHTALYWYRQSLGQGPEFLIYFQGTGAADDSGLPNDRFFAVRPEGSVSTLKIQRTERGDSAVYLCASSQQPGVRETQYFGPGTRLLVL.

This clone was counted only a few times. The chain is built from TRBV5-1 and TRBJ2-1, with 9 bases matching TRBD2. Germline V gene sequence: CDR1 SGHRS, CDR2 YFSETQ. V was pared by 1 base and J by 3 bases, with 5 bases of the junction left unmatched. CDR3 length: 16 residues. The CDR3 reads CASSLPAGGIYNEQFF. CDR3 in DNA: TGCGCCAGCAGCTTGCCCGCGGGGGGGATCTACAATGAGCAGTTCTTC. Looking up the rest from reference TRBV5-1 and TRBJ2-1 gives the full variable domain: KAGVTQTPRYLIKTRGQQVTLSCSPISGHRSVSWYQQTPGQGLQFLFEYFSETQRNKGNFPGRFSGRQFSNSRSEMNVSTLELGDSALYLCASSLPAGGIYNEQFFGPGTRLTVL.

This clone showed up just a few times. The chain uses TRBV15 and TRBJ2-7; D remains ambiguous. CDR1 LNHNV and CDR2 YYDKDF come from the germline V gene (reference sequence). The CDR3 has 14 amino acids. The ends were cut back, 1 base at V and 2 bases at J, with 9 bases in the middle. The CDR3 sequence: CATSRVGSTYEQYF. CDR3 DNA: TGTGCCACCAGCAGAGTGGGCAGCACCTACGAGCAGTACTTC.

J is TRBJ2-1 and V is TRBV9; D uncertain. There are 14 residues in the CDR3. V lost 0 bases and J 7 bases, leaving 11 bases between the germline ends. CDR1 and CDR2 from the germline V gene are SGDLS and YYNGEE. CDR3 DNA sequence: TGTGCCAGCAGCGTAGACCAGCAGGTGAATGAGCAGTTCTTC. Its translation is CASSVDQQVNEQFF. Combining the CDR3 with reference TRBV9 and TRBJ2-1 gives the whole variable domain DSGVTQTPKHLITATGQRVTLRCSPRSGDLSVYWYQQSLDQGLQFLIQYYNGEERAKGNILERFSAQQFPDLHSELNLSSLELGDSALYFCASSVDQQVNEQFFGPGTRLTVL.